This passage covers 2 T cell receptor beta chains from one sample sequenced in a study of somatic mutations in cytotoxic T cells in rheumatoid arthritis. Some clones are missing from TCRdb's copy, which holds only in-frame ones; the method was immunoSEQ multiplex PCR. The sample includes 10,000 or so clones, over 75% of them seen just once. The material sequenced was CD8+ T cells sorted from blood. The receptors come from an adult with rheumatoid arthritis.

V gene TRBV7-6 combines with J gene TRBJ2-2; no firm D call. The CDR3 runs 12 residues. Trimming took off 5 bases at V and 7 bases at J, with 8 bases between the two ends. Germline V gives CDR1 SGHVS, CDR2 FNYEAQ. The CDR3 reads CASSHTLGELFF. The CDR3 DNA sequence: TGTGCCAGCAGCCACACCCTCGGGGAGCTGTTTTTT.

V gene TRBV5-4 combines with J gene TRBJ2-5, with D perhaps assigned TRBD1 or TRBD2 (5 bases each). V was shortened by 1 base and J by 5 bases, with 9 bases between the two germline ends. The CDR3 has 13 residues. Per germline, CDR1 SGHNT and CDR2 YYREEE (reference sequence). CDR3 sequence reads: CASSLWGTETQYF. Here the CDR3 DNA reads TGTGCCAGCAGCTTGTGGGGGACGGAGACCCAGTACTTC. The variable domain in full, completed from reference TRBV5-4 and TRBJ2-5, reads ETGVTQSPTHLIKTRGQQVTLRCSSQSGHNTVSWYQQALGQGPQFIFQYYREEENGRGNFPPRFSGLQFPNYSSELNVNALELDDSALYLCASSLWGTETQYFGPGTRLLVL.